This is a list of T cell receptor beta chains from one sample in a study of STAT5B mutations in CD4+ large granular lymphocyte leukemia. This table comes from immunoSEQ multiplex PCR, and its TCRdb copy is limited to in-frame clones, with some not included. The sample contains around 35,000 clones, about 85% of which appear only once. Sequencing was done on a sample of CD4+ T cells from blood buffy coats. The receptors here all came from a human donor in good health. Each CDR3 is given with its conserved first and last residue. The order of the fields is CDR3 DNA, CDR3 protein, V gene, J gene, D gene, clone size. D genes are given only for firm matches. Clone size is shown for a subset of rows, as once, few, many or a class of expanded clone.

cdr3_nt: TGTGCCAGCAGCCTAAGACTAGCGGGGCCCTACGAGCAGTACTTC
cdr3_aa: CASSLRLAGPYEQYF
v_call: TRBV11-2
j_call: TRBJ2-7
d_call: TRBD2
clone_size: once

cdr3_nt: TGTGCCATCAGTGCGGACAGGGCTAACACTGAAGCTTTCTTT
cdr3_aa: CAISADRANTEAFF
v_call: TRBV10-3
j_call: TRBJ1-1
d_call: TRBD1
clone_size: .

cdr3_nt: TGCGCCAGCAGCCTGGACAGGCGGAGGGAGCTGTTTTTT
cdr3_aa: CASSLDRRRELFF
v_call: TRBV5-1
j_call: TRBJ2-2
d_call: TRBD1
clone_size: .

cdr3_nt: TGTGCCAGCAGTGCCCCTCTCCTAGCGGGAGTTGCCGAGCAGTACTTC
cdr3_aa: CASSAPLLAGVAEQYF
v_call: TRBV2
j_call: TRBJ2-7
d_call: TRBD2
clone_size: .

cdr3_nt: TGTGCCAGCAGAGGGGGCGCGGGGAATAACTATGGCTACACCTTC
cdr3_aa: CASRGGAGNNYGYTF
v_call: TRBV6-4
j_call: TRBJ1-2
d_call: TRBD1
clone_size: .

cdr3_nt: TGTGCCAGCAGCTTAGGACAGGGTGGTAACTATGGCTACACCTTC
cdr3_aa: CASSLGQGGNYGYTF
v_call: TRBV7-9
j_call: TRBJ1-2
d_call: TRBD1
clone_size: .

cdr3_nt: TGTGCCAGCAGCGTCCTAGCGGGAGCGAACACCGGGGAGCTGTTTTTT
cdr3_aa: CASSVLAGANTGELFF
v_call: TRBV9
j_call: TRBJ2-2
d_call: TRBD2
clone_size: .

cdr3_nt: TGTGCCAGTAGAGAACCGGGACAGGAAAATGGCAACTATGGCTACACCTTC
cdr3_aa: CASREPGQENGNYGYTF
v_call: TRBV19
j_call: TRBJ1-2
d_call: TRBD1
clone_size: .

cdr3_nt: TGTGCCAGCAGCCGACTAGCGGCTAGCACAGATACGCAGTATTTT
cdr3_aa: CASSRLAASTDTQYF
v_call: TRBV5-4
j_call: TRBJ2-3
d_call: TRBD2
clone_size: .

cdr3_nt: TGTGCCACCCTAAGGAACAATGAGCAGTTCTTC
cdr3_aa: CATLRNNEQFF
v_call: TRBV19
j_call: TRBJ2-1
d_call: .
clone_size: .

cdr3_nt: TGTGCCAGCTCAAAACCGACGGGGTTAGGCACCGGGGAGCTGTTTTTT
cdr3_aa: CASSKPTGLGTGELFF
v_call: TRBV18
j_call: TRBJ2-2
d_call: .
clone_size: .

cdr3_nt: TGTGCCAGCAGTTTTGGTTCGGGGAACACCGGGGAGCTGTTTTTT
cdr3_aa: CASSFGSGNTGELFF
v_call: TRBV27
j_call: TRBJ2-2
d_call: .
clone_size: .

cdr3_nt: TGTGCCAGCAGAGCCGGACTAGAGGGTGGATACGAGCAGTACTTC
cdr3_aa: CASRAGLEGGYEQYF
v_call: TRBV6-6
j_call: TRBJ2-7
d_call: TRBD2
clone_size: .

cdr3_nt: TGTGCCAGCAGCGCGGGACACCACACAGATACGCAGTATTTT
cdr3_aa: CASSAGHHTDTQYF
v_call: TRBV7-2
j_call: TRBJ2-3
d_call: .
clone_size: .

cdr3_nt: TGTGCCAGCAGCGTACTAGCGGGAGCCCCCACAGATACGCAGTATTTT
cdr3_aa: CASSVLAGAPTDTQYF
v_call: TRBV6-4
j_call: TRBJ2-3
d_call: TRBD2
clone_size: .

cdr3_nt: TGTGCCAGCAGCCCGCGGACCTCAGGGGAGCAGTACTTC
cdr3_aa: CASSPRTSGEQYF
v_call: TRBV14
j_call: TRBJ2-7
d_call: .
clone_size: .

cdr3_nt: TGTGCCAGCAGCAGACAGGGAGGAAACACTGAAGCTTTCTTT
cdr3_aa: CASSRQGGNTEAFF
v_call: TRBV27
j_call: TRBJ1-1
d_call: TRBD1
clone_size: .

cdr3_nt: TGCAGCGTTGGGCAGGAGGGGCGGACCGGGGAGCTGTTTTTT
cdr3_aa: CSVGQEGRTGELFF
v_call: TRBV29-1
j_call: TRBJ2-2
d_call: .
clone_size: .

cdr3_nt: TGTGCCAGTAGTGAGGGACAGGAACAAGAGACCCAGTACTTC
cdr3_aa: CASSEGQEQETQYF
v_call: TRBV19
j_call: TRBJ2-5
d_call: TRBD1
clone_size: .

cdr3_nt: TGTGCCAGCAGTTCTAGGGGGGGTTCGGACGAGCAGTACTTC
cdr3_aa: CASSSRGGSDEQYF
v_call: TRBV5-4
j_call: TRBJ2-7
d_call: .
clone_size: once

cdr3_nt: TGTGCCAGCTCACCGGGGACAGGGACTAATCAGCCCCAGCATTTT
cdr3_aa: CASSPGTGTNQPQHF
v_call: TRBV18
j_call: TRBJ1-5
d_call: TRBD1
clone_size: .

cdr3_nt: TGTGCCAGCAGCTTGGTGGCCCGTACCGAGCAGTTCTTC
cdr3_aa: CASSLVARTEQFF
v_call: TRBV5-4
j_call: TRBJ2-1
d_call: .
clone_size: .

cdr3_nt: TGCGCCAGCAGGGACAGGGATGGGCAGTTCTTC
cdr3_aa: CASRDRDGQFF
v_call: TRBV10-1
j_call: TRBJ2-1
d_call: TRBD1
clone_size: few

cdr3_nt: TGTGCCAGCAAAAGTGACAGCTCCTACAATGAGCAGTTCTTC
cdr3_aa: CASKSDSSYNEQFF
v_call: TRBV6-5
j_call: TRBJ2-1
d_call: .
clone_size: .

cdr3_nt: TGCGCCAGCAGCCAAGATGGACAGCCCACCGGGGAGCTGTTTTTT
cdr3_aa: CASSQDGQPTGELFF
v_call: TRBV4-3
j_call: TRBJ2-2
d_call: .
clone_size: .

cdr3_nt: TGTGCCAGCAGTGATCCCTCGCGGACAGATAGCACAGATACGCAGTATTTT
cdr3_aa: CASSDPSRTDSTDTQYF
v_call: TRBV25-1
j_call: TRBJ2-3
d_call: .
clone_size: .

cdr3_nt: TGTGCCAGCAGCGATAACAACCCGCGGACAGGACCGAACTATGGCTACACCTTC
cdr3_aa: CASSDNNPRTGPNYGYTF
v_call: TRBV11-2
j_call: TRBJ1-2
d_call: TRBD1
clone_size: .

cdr3_nt: TGTGCCAGCAGCTTAGATGGGGGAGTGGTCACCGGGGAGCTGTTTTTT
cdr3_aa: CASSLDGGVVTGELFF
v_call: TRBV7-8
j_call: TRBJ2-2
d_call: .
clone_size: .

cdr3_nt: TGCGCCAGCAGTCGTACCGGGACAGGGAATTACAATGAGCAGTTCTTC
cdr3_aa: CASSRTGTGNYNEQFF
v_call: TRBV4-1
j_call: TRBJ2-1
d_call: TRBD1
clone_size: .

cdr3_nt: TGTGCCAGCAGCCCCCGACTAGCGGCCAGCTACGAGCAGTACTTC
cdr3_aa: CASSPRLAASYEQYF
v_call: TRBV7-8
j_call: TRBJ2-7
d_call: TRBD2
clone_size: .

cdr3_nt: TGTGCCAGTAGTCCTTCCGGGACAGGGGGTTCCTACGAGCAGTACTTC
cdr3_aa: CASSPSGTGGSYEQYF
v_call: TRBV19
j_call: TRBJ2-7
d_call: TRBD1
clone_size: .

cdr3_nt: TGTGCCAGCAGTTTAAGAGGACTATCGGATACGCAGTATTTT
cdr3_aa: CASSLRGLSDTQYF
v_call: TRBV27
j_call: TRBJ2-3
d_call: .
clone_size: .

cdr3_nt: TGTGCCAGCAGTTTATCGGGGGGGAATGAAAAACTGTTTTTT
cdr3_aa: CASSLSGGNEKLFF
v_call: TRBV28
j_call: TRBJ1-4
d_call: .
clone_size: .

cdr3_nt: TGTGCCAGCAGTGAAAGGCCAGGAGATAGCAATCAGCCCCAGCATTTT
cdr3_aa: CASSERPGDSNQPQHF
v_call: TRBV6-1
j_call: TRBJ1-5
d_call: .
clone_size: .

cdr3_nt: TGTGCCAGCAGCTTAGCGGGACTAAAGAGTTCCTACGAGCAGTACTTC
cdr3_aa: CASSLAGLKSSYEQYF
v_call: TRBV11-2
j_call: TRBJ2-7
d_call: TRBD2
clone_size: .

cdr3_nt: TGTGCCAGTAGTACCTGGGACTCATCTGGGTCCTACAATGAGCAGTTCTTC
cdr3_aa: CASSTWDSSGSYNEQFF
v_call: TRBV19
j_call: TRBJ2-1
d_call: .
clone_size: .

cdr3_nt: TGCAGCGTTGTCCCGTCCACTAGCGGGAGGAGTGAGCAGTTCTTC
cdr3_aa: CSVVPSTSGRSEQFF
v_call: TRBV29-1
j_call: TRBJ2-1
d_call: TRBD2
clone_size: .

cdr3_nt: TGTGCCAGTAGTCTCCGGGACGGTACCTACGAGCAGTACTTC
cdr3_aa: CASSLRDGTYEQYF
v_call: TRBV19
j_call: TRBJ2-7
d_call: .
clone_size: .

cdr3_nt: TGTGCCAGCAGCCCACCGAGTGAAGCTTTCTTT
cdr3_aa: CASSPPSEAFF
v_call: TRBV6-4
j_call: TRBJ1-1
d_call: .
clone_size: .

cdr3_nt: TGTGCCAGCAGTAGGGGCATGGGGAACACTGAAGCTTTCTTT
cdr3_aa: CASSRGMGNTEAFF
v_call: TRBV5-6
j_call: TRBJ1-1
d_call: .
clone_size: .

cdr3_nt: TGTGCCAGCTCACCAAGAAGTTGGAGAGCAACTAATGAAAAACTGTTTTTT
cdr3_aa: CASSPRSWRATNEKLFF
v_call: TRBV18
j_call: TRBJ1-4
d_call: .
clone_size: .

cdr3_nt: TGTGCCAGCAGCTTTAGTGATTCCTATGGCTACACCTTC
cdr3_aa: CASSFSDSYGYTF
v_call: TRBV7-9
j_call: TRBJ1-2
d_call: .
clone_size: once

cdr3_nt: TGTGCCAGCAGCTCTGACAGGACCAATCAGCCCCAGCATTTT
cdr3_aa: CASSSDRTNQPQHF
v_call: TRBV11-2
j_call: TRBJ1-5
d_call: .
clone_size: .

cdr3_nt: TGTGCCAGCGGGGTAAATCAGCCCCAGCATTTT
cdr3_aa: CASGVNQPQHF
v_call: TRBV28
j_call: TRBJ1-5
d_call: .
clone_size: .

cdr3_nt: TGTGCCAGCAGCTTAACTAGCGGGAGGGCCGCCGGGGAGCTGTTTTTT
cdr3_aa: CASSLTSGRAAGELFF
v_call: TRBV5-6
j_call: TRBJ2-2
d_call: TRBD2
clone_size: .

cdr3_nt: TGTGCTAGCAGCCCAGGGACAGCAGCCGGCCAAGAGACCCAGTACTTC
cdr3_aa: CASSPGTAAGQETQYF
v_call: TRBV7-7
j_call: TRBJ2-5
d_call: TRBD1
clone_size: .

cdr3_nt: TGTGCCAGCAGTGACCGACAGGCCTCCTACAATGAGCAGTTCTTC
cdr3_aa: CASSDRQASYNEQFF
v_call: TRBV6-4
j_call: TRBJ2-1
d_call: .
clone_size: .

cdr3_nt: TGTGCCAGCAGCTTGTCGGGGGTGGTCAATGAGCAGTTCTTC
cdr3_aa: CASSLSGVVNEQFF
v_call: TRBV7-9
j_call: TRBJ2-1
d_call: .
clone_size: .

cdr3_nt: TGTGCCAGTAGTACCACAGTGAATCAGCCCCAGCATTTT
cdr3_aa: CASSTTVNQPQHF
v_call: TRBV19
j_call: TRBJ1-5
d_call: .
clone_size: once

cdr3_nt: TGTGCCAGCTCACCAGTCGGGGGGGCACGGAACACTGAAGCTTTCTTT
cdr3_aa: CASSPVGGARNTEAFF
v_call: TRBV18
j_call: TRBJ1-1
d_call: .
clone_size: .